This is a list of T cell receptor beta chains from one sample in a study of PD-L1 blockade in urothelial cancer. Clones were sequenced by immunoSEQ multiplex PCR, and TCRdb holds only the in-frame ones, with some missing. Of roughly 50,000 clones in the sample, about 85% were seen once. Sequenced material: PBMCs, taken around atezolizumab (anti-PD-L1) treatment. Receptors originate from a man aged 60 to 75 with urothelial cancer. CDR3s include the opening cysteine and the closing phenylalanine or tryptophan. The D gene is left open where the match is weak. Not all rows give a size; the values are once, few, many and, for expanded clones, a class.

v_gene: TRBV28
j_gene: TRBJ1-5
abundance: -
d_gene: -
CDR3aa: CASNSGDASRQPQHF
CDR3nt: TGTGCCAGCAATTCTGGAGACGCCTCACGACAGCCCCAGCATTTT

v_gene: TRBV28
j_gene: TRBJ1-1
abundance: -
d_gene: -
CDR3aa: CASSSPTGVAFF
CDR3nt: TGTGCCAGCAGTTCCCCCACAGGAGTAGCTTTCTTT

v_gene: TRBV6-1
j_gene: TRBJ2-7
abundance: -
d_gene: -
CDR3aa: CASSERTGRGYEQYF
CDR3nt: TGTGCCAGCAGTGAACGGACAGGGAGGGGATACGAGCAGTACTTC

v_gene: TRBV7-8
j_gene: TRBJ2-5
abundance: -
d_gene: -
CDR3aa: CASSLRSRRDAQYF
CDR3nt: TGTGCCAGCAGCTTACGATCTCGGAGGGACGCCCAGTACTTC

v_gene: TRBV29-1
j_gene: TRBJ2-5
abundance: -
d_gene: -
CDR3aa: CSVVGAQETQYF
CDR3nt: TGCAGCGTTGTTGGAGCCCAAGAGACCCAGTACTTC

v_gene: TRBV9
j_gene: TRBJ1-6
abundance: -
d_gene: -
CDR3aa: CASSTHRVSRSSYNSPLHF
CDR3nt: TGTGCCAGCAGCACCCACAGGGTCTCTAGGAGCTCCTATAATTCACCCCTCCACTTT

v_gene: TRBV5-1
j_gene: TRBJ1-2
abundance: -
d_gene: -
CDR3aa: CASSLMLDRINGYTF
CDR3nt: TGCGCCAGCAGCTTGATGCTTGACAGGATAAATGGCTACACCTTC

v_gene: TRBV11-2
j_gene: TRBJ2-2
abundance: -
d_gene: -
CDR3aa: CASSPSRLAGELFF
CDR3nt: TGTGCCAGCAGCCCGAGCCGGCTAGCCGGGGAGCTGTTTTTT

v_gene: TRBV5-1
j_gene: TRBJ2-7
abundance: -
d_gene: TRBD1
CDR3aa: CASSQQGAGYEQYF
CDR3nt: TGCGCCAGCAGCCAACAGGGGGCGGGCTACGAGCAGTACTTC

v_gene: TRBV5-1
j_gene: TRBJ1-2
abundance: -
d_gene: TRBD1
CDR3aa: CASSSGQQSYGYTF
CDR3nt: TGCGCCAGCAGCTCGGGACAGCAGAGTTATGGCTACACCTTC

v_gene: TRBV7-8
j_gene: TRBJ1-6
abundance: once
d_gene: -
CDR3aa: CASSLTQGNSPLHF
CDR3nt: TGTGCCAGCAGCTTGACACAGGGTAATTCACCCCTCCACTTT

v_gene: TRBV6-5
j_gene: TRBJ2-7
abundance: -
d_gene: TRBD1
CDR3aa: CASSYDRGGFREQYF
CDR3nt: TGTGCCAGCAGTTACGACAGGGGGGGTTTTCGGGAGCAGTACTTC

v_gene: TRBV5-1
j_gene: TRBJ1-6
abundance: -
d_gene: -
CDR3aa: CASSLSSEIYNSPLHF
CDR3nt: TGCGCCAGCAGCTTGTCGTCAGAAATCTATAATTCACCCCTCCACTTT

v_gene: TRBV30
j_gene: TRBJ2-2
abundance: -
d_gene: -
CDR3aa: CAWSDNRVNTGELFF
CDR3nt: TGTGCCTGGAGTGACAACAGGGTGAACACCGGGGAGCTGTTTTTT

v_gene: TRBV6-1
j_gene: TRBJ2-3
abundance: -
d_gene: TRBD1
CDR3aa: CASSRDREGTQYF
CDR3nt: TGTGCCAGCTCCCGGGACAGAGAAGGTACGCAGTATTTT

v_gene: TRBV5-6
j_gene: TRBJ1-4
abundance: -
d_gene: -
CDR3aa: CASSVFGSGDEKLFF
CDR3nt: TGTGCCAGCAGTGTTTTTGGATCGGGAGACGAAAAACTGTTTTTT

v_gene: TRBV15
j_gene: TRBJ2-3
abundance: -
d_gene: TRBD2
CDR3aa: CATSSRRLAGKDTQYF
CDR3nt: TGTGCCACCAGCAGTCGTCGACTAGCGGGGAAAGATACGCAGTATTTT

v_gene: TRBV29-1
j_gene: TRBJ2-3
abundance: -
d_gene: TRBD1
CDR3aa: CSVRQGTSTDTQYF
CDR3nt: TGCAGCGTTCGACAGGGCACTTCCACAGATACGCAGTATTTT

v_gene: TRBV2
j_gene: TRBJ1-5
abundance: -
d_gene: TRBD1
CDR3aa: CASSHRGPSNQPQHF
CDR3nt: TGTGCCAGCAGTCACAGGGGGCCAAGCAATCAGCCCCAGCATTTT

v_gene: TRBV5-8
j_gene: TRBJ1-5
abundance: -
d_gene: -
CDR3aa: CASSPGMDLNQPQHF
CDR3nt: TGTGCCAGCAGCCCGGGGATGGACCTCAATCAGCCCCAGCATTTT